This T cell receptor beta chain was sequenced in a study of regulatory T cells in long-lasting Graves disease. Study summary: Less than 3 months of antithyroid drugs had been taken by newly diagnosed Graves' patients.

The CDR3 has 13 residues. Trimming took 0 bases from V and 7 from J, leaving 9 bases between them. Germline assignment: CDR1 MNHEY and CDR2 SVGEGT. This clonotype was detected many times. The antigen remains undetermined. Combining iRepertoire HTBI primers with Arm-PCR of CDR3 regions, the authors built TCR beta libraries. TCRdb passed the multiplex PCR reads through MiXCR, listing each CDR3 protein once. The profile shows over 450,000 distinct CDR3 sequences, 12% of them singletons. Study findings and constraints: Favoring TRBV28, TRBJ1-2 and TRBJ2-5 was a feature seen in persistent disease.

The sample's time point: newly diagnosed GD, antithyroid drugs for less than 3 months. The TCR library was prepared using RNA isolated from PBMCs. The same specimen was also included in a second study, on T cells in Graves' hyperthyroidism and ophthalmopathy. That publication notes: Most thyroid clonotypes expanded above 0.001 appeared in blood too.

The chain recombines TRBV6-2 or TRBV6-3 with TRBJ1-1; no definite D call. Sequencing used peripheral blood mononuclear cells (PBMCs), obtained at new diagnosis, from a patient treated with antithyroid drugs. The clonotype originates from a woman aged 25 to 39 with Graves disease. DNA for the CDR3: TGTGCCAGCAGTTACTCGGGAGCCCGTGAAGCTTTCTTT. This sequence encodes CASSYSGAREAFF.